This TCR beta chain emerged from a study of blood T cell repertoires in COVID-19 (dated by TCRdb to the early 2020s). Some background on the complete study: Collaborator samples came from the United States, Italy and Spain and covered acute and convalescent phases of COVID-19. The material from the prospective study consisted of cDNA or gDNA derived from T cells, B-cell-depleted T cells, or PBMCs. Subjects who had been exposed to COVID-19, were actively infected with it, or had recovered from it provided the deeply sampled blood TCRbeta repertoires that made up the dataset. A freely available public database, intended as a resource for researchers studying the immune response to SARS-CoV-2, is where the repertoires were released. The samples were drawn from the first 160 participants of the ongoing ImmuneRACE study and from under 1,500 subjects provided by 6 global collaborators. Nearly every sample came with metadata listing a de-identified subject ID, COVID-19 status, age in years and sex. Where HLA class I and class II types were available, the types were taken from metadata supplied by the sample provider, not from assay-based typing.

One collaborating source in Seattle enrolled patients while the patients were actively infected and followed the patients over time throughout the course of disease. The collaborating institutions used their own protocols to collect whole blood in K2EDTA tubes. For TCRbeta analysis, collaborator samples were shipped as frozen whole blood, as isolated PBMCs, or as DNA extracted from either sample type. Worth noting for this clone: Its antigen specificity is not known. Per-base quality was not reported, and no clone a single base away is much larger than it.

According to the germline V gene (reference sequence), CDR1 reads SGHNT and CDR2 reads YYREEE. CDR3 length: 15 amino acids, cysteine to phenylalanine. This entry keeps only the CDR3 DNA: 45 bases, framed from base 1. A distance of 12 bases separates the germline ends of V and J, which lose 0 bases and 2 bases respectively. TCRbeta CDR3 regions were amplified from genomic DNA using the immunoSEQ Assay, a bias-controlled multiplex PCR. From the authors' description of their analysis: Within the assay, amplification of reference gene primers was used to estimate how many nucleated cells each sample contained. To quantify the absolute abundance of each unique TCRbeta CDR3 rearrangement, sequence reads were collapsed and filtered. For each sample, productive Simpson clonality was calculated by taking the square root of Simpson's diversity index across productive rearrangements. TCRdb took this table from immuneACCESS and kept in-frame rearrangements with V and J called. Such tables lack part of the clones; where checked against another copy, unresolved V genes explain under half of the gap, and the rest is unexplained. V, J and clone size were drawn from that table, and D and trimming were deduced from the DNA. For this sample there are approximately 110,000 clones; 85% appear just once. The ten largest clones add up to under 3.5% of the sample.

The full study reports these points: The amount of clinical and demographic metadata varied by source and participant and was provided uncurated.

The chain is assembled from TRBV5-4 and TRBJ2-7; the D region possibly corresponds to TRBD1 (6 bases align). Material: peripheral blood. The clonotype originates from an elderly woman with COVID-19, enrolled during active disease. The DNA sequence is TGTGCCAGCAGCTTGGGGGGGCTTTCCACCTACGAGCAGTACTTC. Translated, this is CASSLGGLSTYEQYF.